This TCR beta chain was retrieved from a study of early stage breast cancer tumors. Study outcomes and limitations: Most shared enriched TCRB sequences were commonly generated ones. Tumors had approximately 2.5-fold higher T cell density than normal breast. Tumor and normal breast were distinguished via blood comparison in about 90% of the 16 patients.

The ends were cut back, 4 bases at V and 2 bases at J, with 12 bases in the middle. The CDR3 spans 14 residues. Looked up from germline, CDR1 is SGDLS and CDR2 is YYNGEE. Each sample had two DNA replicates, roughly 0.5 ug blood or 1.5 ug tissue. The data were produced by immunoSEQ multiplex PCR, yet TCRdb's version contains in-frame clones alone and is incomplete. The profile shows tens of thousands of clones, under 85% of them singletons. With respect to this clone: No antigen is known for it.

The source material was blood. This chain connects TRBV9 to TRBJ1-1; D is uncertain. The source of this sequence is a person in their sixties or seventies with breast cancer. CDR3 amino acids: CASSYTTINTEAFF. CDR3 nucleotides: TGTGCCAGCAGCTACACGACAATTAACACTGAAGCTTTCTTT.